Listed here are 27 T cell receptor beta chains from one sample, sequenced in a study of T cell repertoires in cytomegalovirus infection. TCRdb re-called the reads through MiXCR, storing one row per CDR3 protein. This table has around 450,000 distinct CDR3 sequences, around 32% appearing once. The sequencing sample was made of PBMCs. The receptors stem from a human donor in good health (CMV status not recorded). Some clones in this sample may be carry-over from other donors' samples.

With regard to this clonotype: Mismatch with germline at one junction end may stem from a read error. The chain has TRBV6-2 or TRBV6-3 and TRBJ2-1, with D uncertain. Germline-derived CDR1 and CDR2 are MNHEY and SVGEGT. The CDR3 runs to 11 residues. This CDR3 is CARRDLFEQFF. The CDR3 DNA is TGTGCCCGCAGAGACTTGTTCGAGCAGTTCTTC.

This clonotype showed up just a few times. The chain has TRBV9 and TRBJ2-3, with D perhaps matching TRBD1 (5 bases). Trimming stripped 3 bases from V and 4 bases from J, with 9 bases between. The CDR3 totals 13 residues. Looked up from germline, CDR1 is SGDLS and CDR2 is YYNGEE. CDR3 residues: CASSGNRSDTQYF. The CDR3 DNA reads as TGTGCCAGCAGCGGTAACAGGTCAGATACGCAGTATTTT. The full variable domain, its missing parts supplied by reference TRBV9 and TRBJ2-3, is DSGVTQTPKHLITATGQRVTLRCSPRSGDLSVYWYQQSLDQGLQFLIQYYNGEERAKGNILERFSAQQFPDLHSELNLSSLELGDSALYFCASSGNRSDTQYFGPGTRLTVL.

Comments on this clonotype: A clone one base away is much larger, so this may be a read error. CDR3 bases: TGTGCCAGCAGCTTCGGAGGAACCGGTTACTATGGCTACACCTTC. It specifies CASSFGGTGYYGYTF. V gene TRBV7-2 combines with J gene TRBJ1-2; D remains ambiguous. The CDR3 runs 15 residues. Germline V gives CDR1 SGHTA, CDR2 FQGNSA. The V end was cut by 3 bases, the J end by 3 bases, with 14 bases between.

This clonotype occurred many times. The V gene is TRBV7-8, the J gene TRBJ1-1; 9 bases are a match to TRBD1. Per the germline V gene, CDR1 is SGHVS and CDR2 is FQNEAQ. The CDR3 covers 15 residues. V gave up 5 bases and J gave up 6 bases; unmatched junction bases: 10. The CDR3 protein is CASSLHRGRESEAFF. The CDR3 DNA is TGTGCCAGCAGCCTACACAGGGGGCGGGAGTCTGAAGCTTTCTTT.

The J gene is TRBJ2-1, the V gene TRBV5-1; D possibly uses TRBD1 or TRBD2 (6 bases each). The CDR3 runs 16 residues. The germline CDR1 and CDR2 sequences are SGHRS and YFSETQ. Deletions cut 3 bases from V and 0 bases from J, with 13 bases between. CDR3 region: CASSYGRGLSYNEQFF. CDR3 nucleotides: TGCGCCAGCAGCTACGGACGGGGGCTCTCCTACAATGAGCAGTTCTTC.

This chain uses TRBV29-1 with TRBJ2-1, with TRBD2 as a possible D gene (6 bases). The V end was cut by 7 bases, the J end by 4 bases, with 17 bases between. This CDR3 spans 14 amino acids. Germline assignment: CDR1 SQVTM and CDR2 ANQGSEA. The CDR3 region has the DNA TGCAGCGCCCGGGACTCCCCGGTATACAATGAGCAGTTCTTC. Amino acids: CSARDSPVYNEQFF.

This clonotype was seen a handful of times. The V gene is TRBV7-8, the J gene TRBJ1-6; weak D call: TRBD1 (5 bases). V was trimmed by 6 bases and J by 9 bases, leaving 15 bases between them. CDR1 is SGHVS and CDR2 is FQNEAQ in the germline V gene. This CDR3 spans 14 amino acids. The CDR3 DNA reads TGTGCCAGCAGGTACCAGCAGGGCGGTTCACCCCTCCACTTT. This sequence encodes CASRYQQGGSPLHF.

V gene TRBV7-2 combines with J gene TRBJ2-7, with D maybe TRBD1 (6 bases). This CDR3 region has 14 residues. Germline-derived CDR1 and CDR2 are SGHTA and FQGNSA. The germline V and J ends were trimmed by 1 base and 4 bases, with 11 bases remaining between them. The CDR3 region is CASSLDVGGYEQYF. The DNA of the CDR3 is TGTGCCAGCAGCTTAGACGTAGGGGGTTACGAGCAGTACTTC.

In regard to this clonotype: An end of the junction does not agree with germline; a read error may underlie this. This chain connects TRBV7-2 to TRBJ1-2, with no clear D. The CDR3 extends over 14 amino acids. CDR1 is SGHTA, CDR2 FQGNSA, per germline. This CDR3 reads CASSLAGRNYCYTF. DNA for the CDR3: TGTGCCAGCAGCTTAGCTGGAAGAAACTATTGCTACACCTTC.

This clonotype was observed a handful of times. The V and J genes are TRBV19 and TRBJ1-1; 9 bases align to TRBD1. Germline V gives CDR1 LNHDA, CDR2 SQIVND (reference sequence). Trimming took 4 bases from V and 4 from J; bases not matched to a gene: 4. This CDR3 is 14 amino acids long. The CDR3 here is CASSRTGVGTEAFF. CDR3 bases: TGTGCCAGTAGTAGGACAGGGGTAGGCACTGAAGCTTTCTTT.

Comment on this clonotype: The germline gene is not matched at one end of the junction; a read error may be the cause. The chain links TRBV4-1 to TRBJ2-3, with TRBD2 matching 9 bases. CDR1 and CDR2 (germline): MGHRA, YSYEKL. This CDR3 is built from 18 residues. The CDR3: CASSHHPRTSAGTETQYF. Here the CDR3 DNA reads TGCGCCAGCAGCCATCACCCCCGGACTAGCGCGGGCACAGAGACGCAGTATTTT.

On this clonotype: The germline gene is not matched at one end of the junction; a read error may be the cause. The chain couples TRBV4-1 to TRBJ2-1; 11 bases match TRBD2. Germline-derived CDR1 and CDR2 are MGHRA and YSYEKL. The CDR3 has 15 amino acids. In DNA, the CDR3 is TGCGTCAGCATCCAACGCGGGACTAGCGGAGGTGAGCAGTTCTTC. Translating gives CVSIQRGTSGGEQFF.

In its sample, this clonotype was seen once. The gene calls are TRBV11-2 and TRBJ1-2; a possible D gene is TRBD1 (5 bases). The CDR3 consists of 14 residues. Germline CDR1 reads SGHAT; CDR2 reads FQNNGV. V lost 5 bases and J lost 5, with 15 bases in between. CDR3 in amino acids: CASSPQREGYGYTF. The CDR3 DNA reads TGTGCCAGCAGCCCCCAACGCGAGGGGTATGGCTACACCTTC.

This chain joins TRBV11-3 and TRBJ2-5; D may correspond to TRBD1 or TRBD2 (5 bases each). Trimming pared 5 bases from V and 0 bases from J, leaving 7 bases between. The CDR3 length is 13 residues. CDR1 and CDR2 from the germline V gene are SGHNT and YENEEA. The CDR3 sequence is CASSGGYQETQYF. Here the CDR3 DNA reads TGTGCCAGCAGCGGGGGATACCAAGAGACCCAGTACTTC.

The J gene is TRBJ2-2, the V gene TRBV27, with 8 nucleotides matching TRBD1. V was pared by 5 bases and J by 8 bases, with 7 bases of the junction left unmatched. Germline-derived CDR1 and CDR2 are MNHEY and SMNVEV (reference sequence). The CDR3 has 14 residues. This chain's CDR3 is CASSPRQGPGELFF. For the CDR3, the DNA is TGTGCCAGCAGTCCAAGACAGGGGCCGGGGGAGCTGTTTTTT.

The rearrangement uses TRBV20-1 and TRBJ2-5; unclear D gene. Germline V gives CDR1 DFQATT, CDR2 SNEGSKA (reference sequence). This CDR3 contains 14 residues. The germline V and J ends were trimmed by 1 base and 7 bases, with 16 bases remaining between them. The DNA of the CDR3 is TGCAGTGCTAGAGGGATAAACCCGATATGGACCCAGTACTTC. Protein product: CSARGINPIWTQYF.

The chain recombines TRBV20-1 with TRBJ1-1, with 9 bases lining up with TRBD1. The CDR3 is 16 amino acids. The junction had 10 bases not matched to a gene; V was cut back by 5 bases and J by 0 bases. Germline loops: CDR1 DFQATT, CDR2 SNEGSKA (reference sequence). The DNA of the CDR3 is TGCAGTGCTCGCGGGACAGGGAGGGGTATGAACACTGAAGCTTTCTTT. Residues: CSARGTGRGMNTEAFF.

This clonotype showed up many times. This chain joins TRBV7-2 and TRBJ2-7; TRBD1 matches 9 bases. V shed 5 bases and J 6 bases; nucleotides not matched to a gene: 11. The CDR3 loop spans 15 amino acids. Germline CDR1 reads SGHTA; CDR2 reads FQGNSA. The CDR3 reads CASSHAPGTGSEQYF. The CDR3 DNA reads as TGTGCCAGCAGCCACGCCCCAGGGACAGGGAGCGAGCAGTACTTC.

This clonotype was seen a handful of times. This chain links TRBV7-9 with TRBJ2-7, with 9 bases that match TRBD2. The CDR3 totals 17 residues. The V gene end was trimmed by 4 bases and the J gene end by 1 base; junction bases not matched to a gene: 11. Germline lookup yields CDR1 SEHNR and CDR2 FQNEAQ (reference sequence). The CDR3 region is CASSSEGGLAGSYEQYF. The CDR3 DNA reads as TGTGCCAGCAGCTCAGAAGGGGGGCTAGCGGGATCCTACGAGCAGTACTTC.

Concerning this clonotype itself: The CDR3 end shows no conserved phenylalanine or tryptophan, and so a read error is likely. The rearrangement links TRBV7-2 to TRBJ2-3; 10 bases align to TRBD2. V lost 5 bases, J lost 0 bases, and 11 bases stayed unmatched. In germline, CDR1 is SGHTA, CDR2 FQGNSA. The CDR3 contains 18 residues. The CDR3 DNA follows: TGTGCCAGCAGCAAAACTAGCGGGGTCGGGGGCAGCACAGATACGCAGTATTGT. Protein: CASSKTSGVGGSTDTQYC.

This chain connects TRBV7-9 to TRBJ2-2; D possibly uses TRBD1 or TRBD2 (5 bases each). The ends were cut back, 7 bases at V and 6 bases at J, with 12 bases in the middle. CDR3 size: 13 residues. Germline V CDR1 and CDR2: SEHNR, FQNEAQ (reference sequence). The CDR3 sequence: CASTQRGPGELFF. The CDR3 DNA sequence: TGTGCCAGCACCCAAAGGGGACCCGGGGAGCTGTTTTTT.

This clonotype was seen repeatedly, ten times or more. The rearrangement uses TRBV7-8 and TRBJ1-2, with TRBD1 matching 7 bases. The CDR3 totals 17 residues. Germline V lookup: CDR1 SGHVS, CDR2 FQNEAQ. The trim removed 1 base at V and 0 bases at J, leaving 8 bases unmatched. The CDR3 DNA reads TGTGCCAGCAGCTTAGGAACCCCCGGGACAGCTAACTATGGCTACACCTTC. Translating gives CASSLGTPGTANYGYTF.

The chain recombines TRBV9 with TRBJ2-7; D is undetermined. The CDR3 consists of 16 residues. From germline, CDR1 is SGDLS and CDR2 YYNGEE. V lost 0 bases and J 1 base, leaving 14 bases between the germline ends. The chain's CDR3 is CASSVGPRVRSYEQYF. CDR3 in DNA: TGTGCCAGCAGCGTAGGCCCTCGGGTGAGGTCCTACGAGCAGTACTTC.

The V gene is TRBV6-5, the J gene TRBJ2-5; the D is unclear. The CDR3 runs to 12 residues. Trimming stripped 1 base from V and 4 bases from J, with 4 bases between. The germline V gene encodes CDR1 MNHEY and CDR2 SVGAGI. The CDR3 is CASSYFGETQYF. The CDR3 coding sequence is TGTGCCAGCAGTTACTTCGGAGAGACCCAGTACTTC.

V is TRBV27 and J is TRBJ1-2; D call uncertain. Germline-derived CDR1 and CDR2 are MNHEY and SMNVEV (reference sequence). With 5 bases removed from V and 5 bases from J, the gap between germline ends came to 12 bases. The CDR3 loop spans 13 amino acids. CDR3: CASSPEVGYGYTF. The CDR3 coding sequence is TGTGCCAGCAGTCCAGAGGTTGGTTATGGCTACACCTTC.

This clonotype was counted many times. This chain uses TRBV7-2 with TRBJ1-6; possibly TRBD1 for D (6 bases). Looked up from germline, CDR1 is SGHTA and CDR2 is FQGNSA. V shed 3 bases and J shed 1 base, with 10 bases lying between them. This CDR3 spans 16 amino acids. CDR3 amino acids: CASSFGGLSYNSPLHF. CDR3 in DNA: TGTGCCAGCAGCTTCGGGGGGCTGTCCTATAATTCACCCCTCCACTTT.

The chain recombines TRBV7-6 with TRBJ2-2; the match to TRBD1 covers 9 bases. CDR3 length: 17 residues. Germline assignment: CDR1 SGHVS and CDR2 FNYEAQ. Trimming cost V 7 bases and J 0 bases; bases outside gene matches: 9. The CDR3 nucleotides read TGTGCCAGCATGGTGGGACAGGGCAGCGCGAACACCGGGGAGCTGTTTTTT. Encoded protein: CASMVGQGSANTGELFF.